This T cell receptor (beta chain) was found in a study of blood T cell repertoires in COVID-19 (dated by TCRdb to 2019 to 2021). The study in broad terms: Samples covering the acute and convalescent phases of COVID-19 were provided by collaborators in the United States, Italy and Spain. The prospective study material was composed of cDNA or gDNA derived from T cells, B-cell-depleted T cells, or PBMCs. A de-identified subject ID, COVID-19 status, age in years and sex were almost always included in the sample metadata. The repertoires were made available in a free public database intended to serve as a resource for research on the immune response to SARS-CoV-2. The dataset comprised deeply sampled blood TCRbeta repertoires from subjects exposed to, actively infected with, or recovered from COVID-19. HLA class I and class II types, where available, came from metadata supplied by the sample provider rather than from assay-based typing. Samples were obtained from the ongoing ImmuneRACE study (first 160 participants) and from about 1,300 subjects provided by 6 global collaborators.

The investigation overall reported the following: The amount of clinical and demographic metadata varied by source and participant and was provided uncurated.

Collaborating institutions collected whole blood in K2EDTA tubes following their own protocols. For TCRbeta analysis, collaborators shipped samples as frozen whole blood, isolated PBMCs, or DNA extracted from either of those sample types. For this clone: The clone's antigen remains unknown. Base qualities are not recorded, but no much larger clone differs from it by a single base.

TCRbeta CDR3 regions were amplified from genomic DNA using the immunoSEQ Assay, a bias-controlled multiplex PCR. In the original analysis: Within the assay, amplification of reference gene primers was used to estimate how many nucleated cells each sample contained. To quantify the absolute abundance of each unique TCRbeta CDR3 rearrangement, sequence reads were collapsed and filtered. For each sample, productive Simpson clonality was calculated as the square root of Simpson's diversity index over productive rearrangements. TCRdb holds this immuneACCESS table with in-frame rearrangements only. Some clones are missing; in checked studies, unresolved V genes explain under half, and the rest has no known cause. V and J calls and clone size are as listed in that table; D and trimming were resolved from the DNA. Recorded for this sample are under 150,000 clones; around 83% of them occurred a single time. 3% to 4% of the sample comes from the top ten.

The germline V gene encodes CDR1 GTSNPN and CDR2 SVGIG (reference sequence). From the cysteine through the phenylalanine, the CDR3 covers 15 amino acids. Just the 45-base CDR3 DNA is kept, in frame starting at base 1. V is cut by 5 bases and J by 0 bases, and the space between the germline ends is 14 bases. The receptor was derived from a man between 40 and 49 years old with acute or convalescent COVID-19. Recombination connected TRBV30 to TRBJ1-5; TRBD1 could be the D gene, as 5 bases match. Sequenced sample: peripheral blood. The nucleotide sequence is TGTGCCTGGTCCCCAGGGATTTATAGCAATCAGCCCCAGCATTTT. Its protein reads: CAWSPGIYSNQPQHF. The CDR3 plus the reference TRBV30 and TRBJ1-5 genes for the other parts give the full variable domain: SQTIHQWPATLVQPVGSPLSLECTVEGTSNPNLYWYRQAAGRGLQLLFYSVGIGQISSEVPQNLSASRPQDRQFILSSKKLLLSDSGFYLCAWSPGIYSNQPQHFGDGTRLSIL.